A selection of T cell receptor beta chains follows, all from one sample in a study of cytomegalovirus exposure and HLA in healthy donors. TCRdb's copy holds only in-frame clones and misses some; the assay was immunoSEQ multiplex PCR. The table lists about 170,000 clones, around 73% of them singletons. Sequenced material: PBMCs. Receptor source: a woman aged 18-35 years in good health and CMV-seropositive. Each CDR3 is given with its conserved first and last residue. A D gene is named only where the DNA matches it firmly.

J gene: TRBJ2-7; V gene: TRBV27; D gene: TRBD1; CDR3 protein: CASSFYDTRQGYEQYF
J gene: TRBJ1-4; V gene: TRBV19; D gene: TRBD1; CDR3 protein: CASSIRHDRELFF
J gene: TRBJ2-1; V gene: TRBV7-8; D gene: TRBD1; CDR3 protein: CASRRQGASYNEQFF
J gene: TRBJ2-2; V gene: TRBV9; D gene: TRBD2; CDR3 protein: CASSGGVFFGELFF
J gene: TRBJ2-3; V gene: TRBV5-4; D gene: -; CDR3 protein: CASSQRLGRDTQYF
J gene: TRBJ2-2; V gene: TRBV7-9; D gene: -; CDR3 protein: CSSSQDFGLFF
J gene: TRBJ2-1; V gene: TRBV7-6; D gene: TRBD1; CDR3 protein: CASGITGEGNEQFF
J gene: TRBJ2-1; V gene: TRBV25-1; D gene: -; CDR3 protein: CASSAKGGNEQFF
J gene: TRBJ1-4; V gene: TRBV4-3; D gene: -; CDR3 protein: CASRRSQGVNEKLFF
J gene: TRBJ1-3; V gene: TRBV6-5; D gene: -; CDR3 protein: CASSYSQGSSGNTIYF
J gene: TRBJ2-5; V gene: TRBV14; D gene: TRBD2; CDR3 protein: CASAWEGQETQYF
J gene: TRBJ2-2; V gene: TRBV10-3; D gene: -; CDR3 protein: CAISESEYTGELFF
J gene: TRBJ2-5; V gene: TRBV6-9; D gene: -; CDR3 protein: CASSYNTGSRETQYF
J gene: TRBJ2-3; V gene: TRBV7-7; D gene: TRBD1; CDR3 protein: CASSADRADTQYF
J gene: TRBJ2-1; V gene: TRBV30; D gene: -; CDR3 protein: CAWSEVGEQFF
J gene: TRBJ1-1; V gene: TRBV5-6; D gene: -; CDR3 protein: CASSSPAEGWTEAFF
J gene: TRBJ2-3; V gene: TRBV13; D gene: TRBD2; CDR3 protein: CASSLRGGADTQYF
J gene: TRBJ1-5; V gene: TRBV7-2; D gene: -; CDR3 protein: CASSFNSNQPQHF
J gene: TRBJ2-1; V gene: TRBV2; D gene: TRBD2; CDR3 protein: CASRTGTSGGAYNEQFF
J gene: TRBJ2-2; V gene: TRBV5-1; D gene: TRBD2; CDR3 protein: CASTLDGRGTGELFF
J gene: TRBJ1-4; V gene: TRBV10-3; D gene: -; CDR3 protein: CAISETMQRPNEKLFF
J gene: TRBJ1-5; V gene: TRBV7-9; D gene: -; CDR3 protein: CASSQNENQPQHF
J gene: TRBJ2-3; V gene: TRBV4-3; D gene: -; CDR3 protein: CASSQGRERVDTQYF
J gene: TRBJ2-3; V gene: TRBV2; D gene: -; CDR3 protein: CASSEALGGGTDTQYF
J gene: TRBJ1-6; V gene: TRBV5-6; D gene: TRBD1; CDR3 protein: CASSSGDSGSYNSPLHF
J gene: TRBJ2-3; V gene: TRBV9; D gene: TRBD2; CDR3 protein: CASSLTSGGGITDTQYF
J gene: TRBJ2-5; V gene: TRBV10-3; D gene: -; CDR3 protein: CAIRQSLGETQYF
J gene: TRBJ2-3; V gene: TRBV7-9; D gene: TRBD2; CDR3 protein: CASSFSAGGTDTQYF
J gene: TRBJ1-2; V gene: TRBV7-9; D gene: -; CDR3 protein: CASSLGRGQSDYGYTF
J gene: TRBJ1-2; V gene: TRBV10-3; D gene: TRBD1; CDR3 protein: CAISVPRQGNRHGYTF
J gene: TRBJ1-5; V gene: TRBV28; D gene: TRBD1; CDR3 protein: CASSRDSSNQPQHF
J gene: TRBJ2-2; V gene: TRBV9; D gene: -; CDR3 protein: CASSPRATGTGELFF
J gene: TRBJ2-5; V gene: TRBV27; D gene: -; CDR3 protein: CASSLGQPRGETQYF
J gene: TRBJ2-3; V gene: TRBV28; D gene: TRBD2; CDR3 protein: CASSLLAGGTDTQYF
J gene: TRBJ2-2; V gene: TRBV11-2; D gene: -; CDR3 protein: CASSHTKRGGATGELFF
J gene: TRBJ2-7; V gene: TRBV10-3; D gene: TRBD2; CDR3 protein: CAISDSGPYEQYF
J gene: TRBJ2-7; V gene: TRBV4-1; D gene: -; CDR3 protein: CASTTAQGAYEQYF
J gene: TRBJ1-2; V gene: TRBV16; D gene: -; CDR3 protein: CASSPGGDYGYTF
J gene: TRBJ2-1; V gene: TRBV7-8; D gene: -; CDR3 protein: CASSLRTNEQFF
J gene: TRBJ1-3; V gene: TRBV7-9; D gene: -; CDR3 protein: CASTDDRSSRDTIYF
J gene: TRBJ2-1; V gene: TRBV6-1; D gene: TRBD1; CDR3 protein: CASRYRGYNEQFF
J gene: TRBJ2-5; V gene: TRBV13; D gene: -; CDR3 protein: CASSPPGRGKTQYF
J gene: TRBJ2-5; V gene: TRBV30; D gene: TRBD2; CDR3 protein: CAWTRTGGPETQYF
J gene: TRBJ2-3; V gene: TRBV7-2; D gene: TRBD2; CDR3 protein: CASSSGLETQYF
J gene: TRBJ1-2; V gene: TRBV6-1; D gene: -; CDR3 protein: CASSEAGGYGYTF
J gene: TRBJ1-1; V gene: TRBV7-8; D gene: TRBD1; CDR3 protein: CASSLTWTGLNTEAFF
J gene: TRBJ1-4; V gene: TRBV6-1; D gene: -; CDR3 protein: CAALRAFGEKLFF
J gene: TRBJ2-7; V gene: TRBV11-1; D gene: TRBD2; CDR3 protein: CASSLWSSGAYEQYF
J gene: TRBJ2-7; V gene: TRBV7-9; D gene: TRBD2; CDR3 protein: CSSSFLAGANYEQYF
J gene: TRBJ1-6; V gene: TRBV18; D gene: TRBD1; CDR3 protein: CASSRTGGESPLHF
J gene: TRBJ2-7; V gene: TRBV6-1; D gene: -; CDR3 protein: CASSEALDRHYEQYF
J gene: TRBJ2-5; V gene: TRBV4-3; D gene: TRBD2; CDR3 protein: CASSQEAGGPGETQYF